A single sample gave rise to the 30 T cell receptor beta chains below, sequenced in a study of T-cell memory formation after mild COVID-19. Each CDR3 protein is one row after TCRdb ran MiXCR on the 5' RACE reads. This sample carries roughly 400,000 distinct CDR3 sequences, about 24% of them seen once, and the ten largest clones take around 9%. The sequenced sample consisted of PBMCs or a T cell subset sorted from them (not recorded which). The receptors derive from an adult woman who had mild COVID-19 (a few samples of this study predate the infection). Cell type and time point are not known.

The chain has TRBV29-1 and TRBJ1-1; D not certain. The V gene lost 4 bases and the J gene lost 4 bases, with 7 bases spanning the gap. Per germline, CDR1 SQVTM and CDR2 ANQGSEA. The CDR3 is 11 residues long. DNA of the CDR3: TGCAGCGTTGGGAGTGTCACTGAAGCTTTCTTT. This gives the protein CSVGSVTEAFF.

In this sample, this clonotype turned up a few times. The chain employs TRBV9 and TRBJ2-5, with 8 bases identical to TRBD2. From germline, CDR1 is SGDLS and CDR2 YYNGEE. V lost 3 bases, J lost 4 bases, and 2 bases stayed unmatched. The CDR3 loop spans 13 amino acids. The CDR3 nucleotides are TGTGCCAGCAGCGCGCTAGCGGGAGAGACCCAGTACTTC. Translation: CASSALAGETQYF.

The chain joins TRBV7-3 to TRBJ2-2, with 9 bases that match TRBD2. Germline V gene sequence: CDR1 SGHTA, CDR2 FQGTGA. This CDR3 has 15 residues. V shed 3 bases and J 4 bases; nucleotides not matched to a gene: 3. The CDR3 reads CASSFGGRGTGELFF. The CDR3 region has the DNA TGTGCCAGCAGCTTTGGCGGGAGGGGCACCGGGGAGCTGTTTTTT.

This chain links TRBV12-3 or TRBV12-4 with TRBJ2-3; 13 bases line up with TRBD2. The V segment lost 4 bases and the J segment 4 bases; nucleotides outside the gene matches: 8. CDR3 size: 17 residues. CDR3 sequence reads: CASSYLGLAGAADTQYF. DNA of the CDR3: TGTGCCAGCAGTTACCTCGGACTAGCGGGGGCGGCAGATACGCAGTATTTT.

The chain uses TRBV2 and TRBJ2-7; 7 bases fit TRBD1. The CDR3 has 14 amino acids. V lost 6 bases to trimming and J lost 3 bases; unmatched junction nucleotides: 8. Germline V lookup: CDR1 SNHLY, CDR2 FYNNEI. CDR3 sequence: CASRTTGIVYEQYF. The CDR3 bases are TGTGCCAGCAGGACGACAGGGATAGTCTACGAGCAGTACTTC.

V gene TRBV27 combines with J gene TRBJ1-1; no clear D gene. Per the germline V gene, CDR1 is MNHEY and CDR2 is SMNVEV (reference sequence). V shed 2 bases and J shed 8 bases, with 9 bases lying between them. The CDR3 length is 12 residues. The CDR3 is CASSLIGQEAFF. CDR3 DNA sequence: TGTGCCAGCAGTTTAATCGGGCAGGAAGCTTTCTTT.

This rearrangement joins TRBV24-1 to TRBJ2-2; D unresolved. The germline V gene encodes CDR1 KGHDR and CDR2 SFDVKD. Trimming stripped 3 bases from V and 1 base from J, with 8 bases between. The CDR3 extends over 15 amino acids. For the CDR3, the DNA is TGTGCCACCAGTGATATGGAACAGAACACCGGGGAGCTGTTTTTT. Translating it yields CATSDMEQNTGELFF.

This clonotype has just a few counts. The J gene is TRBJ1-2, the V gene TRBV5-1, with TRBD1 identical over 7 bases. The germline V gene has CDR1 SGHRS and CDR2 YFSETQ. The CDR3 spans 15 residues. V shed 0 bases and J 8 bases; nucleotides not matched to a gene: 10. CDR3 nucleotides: TGCGCCAGCAGCTTGGTTGGGGATCGACAGGGAGGCTACACCTTC. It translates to CASSLVGDRQGGYTF.

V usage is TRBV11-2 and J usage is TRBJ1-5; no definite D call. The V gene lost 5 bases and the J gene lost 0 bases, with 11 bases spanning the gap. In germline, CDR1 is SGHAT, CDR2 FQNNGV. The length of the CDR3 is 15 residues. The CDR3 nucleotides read TGTGCCAGCAGCCGGTACAGTAATAGCAATCAGCCCCAGCATTTT. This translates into CASSRYSNSNQPQHF.

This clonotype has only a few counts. CDR3 sequence reads: CASSSSGAQGTQYF. The CDR3 coding sequence is TGTGCCAGCAGCTCTTCAGGGGCGCAGGGGACCCAGTACTTC. The genes are TRBV7-6 and TRBJ2-5; a possible D gene is TRBD1 (6 bases). V was trimmed by 4 bases and J by 7 bases, leaving 16 bases between them. Germline V gives CDR1 SGHVS, CDR2 FNYEAQ. The length of the CDR3 is 14 residues.

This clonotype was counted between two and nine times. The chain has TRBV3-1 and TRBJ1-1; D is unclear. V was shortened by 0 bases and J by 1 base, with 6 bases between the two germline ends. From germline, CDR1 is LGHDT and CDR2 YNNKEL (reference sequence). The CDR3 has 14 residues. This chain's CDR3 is CASSQDVQNTEAFF. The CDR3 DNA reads TGTGCCAGCAGCCAAGACGTCCAGAACACTGAAGCTTTCTTT.

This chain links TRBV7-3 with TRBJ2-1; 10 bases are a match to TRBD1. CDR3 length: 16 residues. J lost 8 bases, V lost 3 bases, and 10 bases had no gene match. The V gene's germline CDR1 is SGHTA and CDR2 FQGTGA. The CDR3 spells CASSLFGTGASDEQFF. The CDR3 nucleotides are TGTGCCAGCAGCTTGTTTGGGACAGGGGCCTCGGATGAGCAGTTCTTC.

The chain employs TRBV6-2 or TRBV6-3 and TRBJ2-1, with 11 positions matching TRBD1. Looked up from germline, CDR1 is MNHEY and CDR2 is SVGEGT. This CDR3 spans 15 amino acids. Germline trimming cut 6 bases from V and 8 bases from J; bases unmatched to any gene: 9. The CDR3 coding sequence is TGTGCCAGCAGAACCGGGACAGGGGGTTGGGATGAGCAGTTCTTC. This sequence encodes CASRTGTGGWDEQFF.

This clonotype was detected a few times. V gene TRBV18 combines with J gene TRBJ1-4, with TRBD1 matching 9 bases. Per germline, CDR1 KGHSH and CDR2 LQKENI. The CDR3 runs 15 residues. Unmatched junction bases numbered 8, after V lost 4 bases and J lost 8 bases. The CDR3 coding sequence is TGTGCCAGCTCACTACGGGGACAGGGAGAAGAAAAACTGTTTTTT. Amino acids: CASSLRGQGEEKLFF.

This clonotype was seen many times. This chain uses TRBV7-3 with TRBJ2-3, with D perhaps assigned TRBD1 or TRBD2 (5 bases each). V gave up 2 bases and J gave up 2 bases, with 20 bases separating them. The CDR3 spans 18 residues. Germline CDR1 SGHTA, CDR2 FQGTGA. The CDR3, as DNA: TGTGCCAGCAGCTTATACCCCCTTGGGACGGGCAACACAGATACGCAGTATTTT. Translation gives CASSLYPLGTGNTDTQYF.

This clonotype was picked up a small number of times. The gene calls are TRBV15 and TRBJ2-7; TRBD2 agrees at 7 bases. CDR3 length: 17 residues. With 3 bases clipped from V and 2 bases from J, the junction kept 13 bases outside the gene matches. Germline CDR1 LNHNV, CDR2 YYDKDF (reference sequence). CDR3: CATSRDIKRGVPYEQYF. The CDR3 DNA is TGTGCCACCAGCAGGGATATAAAGCGGGGTGTTCCCTACGAGCAGTACTTC.

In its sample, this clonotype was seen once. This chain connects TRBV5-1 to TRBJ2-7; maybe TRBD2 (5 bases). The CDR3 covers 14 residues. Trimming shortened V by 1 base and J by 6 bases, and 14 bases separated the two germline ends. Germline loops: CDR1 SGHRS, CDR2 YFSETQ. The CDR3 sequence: CASSLTRGTSEQYF. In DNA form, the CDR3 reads TGCGCCAGCAGCTTGACCCGGGGAACCTCCGAGCAGTACTTC.

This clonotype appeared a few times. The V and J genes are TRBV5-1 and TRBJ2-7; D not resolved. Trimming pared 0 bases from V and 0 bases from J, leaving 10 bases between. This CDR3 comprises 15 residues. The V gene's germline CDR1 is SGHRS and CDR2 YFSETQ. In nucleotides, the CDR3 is TGCGCCAGCAGCTTGGGGGTAGGCTCCTCCTACGAGCAGTACTTC. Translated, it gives CASSLGVGSSYEQYF.

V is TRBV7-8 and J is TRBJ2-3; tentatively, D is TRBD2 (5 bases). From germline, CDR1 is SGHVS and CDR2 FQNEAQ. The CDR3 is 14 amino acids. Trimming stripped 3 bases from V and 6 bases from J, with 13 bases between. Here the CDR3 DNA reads TGTGCCAGCAGCTTCGGGGTACTCCGGGATACGCAGTATTTT. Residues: CASSFGVLRDTQYF.

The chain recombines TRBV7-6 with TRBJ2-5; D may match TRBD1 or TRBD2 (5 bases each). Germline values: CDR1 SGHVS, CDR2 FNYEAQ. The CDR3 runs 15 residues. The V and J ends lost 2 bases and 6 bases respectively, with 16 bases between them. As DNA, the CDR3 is TGTGCCAGCAGCTTACCGACAGTGAGGGGCAAGACCCAGTACTTC. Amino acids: CASSLPTVRGKTQYF.

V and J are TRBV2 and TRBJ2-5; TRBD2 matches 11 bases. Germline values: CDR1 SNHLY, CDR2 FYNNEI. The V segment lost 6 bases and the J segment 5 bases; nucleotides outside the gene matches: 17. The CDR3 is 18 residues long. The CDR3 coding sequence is TGTGCCAGCAGCGCCGGACTAGCGGGCGGATACCTCTCGGAGACCCAGTACTTC. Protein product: CASSAGLAGGYLSETQYF.

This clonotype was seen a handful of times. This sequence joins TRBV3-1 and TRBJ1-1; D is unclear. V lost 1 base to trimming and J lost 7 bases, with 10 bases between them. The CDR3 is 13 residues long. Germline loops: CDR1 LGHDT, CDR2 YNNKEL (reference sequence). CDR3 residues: CASSQVVGDEAFF. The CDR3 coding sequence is TGTGCCAGCAGCCAAGTAGTAGGTGATGAAGCTTTCTTT. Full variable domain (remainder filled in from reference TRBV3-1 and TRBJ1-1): DTAVSQTPKYLVTQMGNDKSIKCEQNLGHDTMYWYKQDSKKFLKIMFSYNNKELIINETVPNRFSPKSPDKAHLNLHINSLELGDSAVYFCASSQVVGDEAFFGQGTRLTVV.

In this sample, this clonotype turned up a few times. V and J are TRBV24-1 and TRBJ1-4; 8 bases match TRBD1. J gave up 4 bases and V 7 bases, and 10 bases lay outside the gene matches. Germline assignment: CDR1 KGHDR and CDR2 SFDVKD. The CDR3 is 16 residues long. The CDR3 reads CATSTGTGYFNEKLFF. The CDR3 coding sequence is TGTGCCACCAGCACCGGGACAGGTTACTTTAATGAAAAACTGTTTTTT.

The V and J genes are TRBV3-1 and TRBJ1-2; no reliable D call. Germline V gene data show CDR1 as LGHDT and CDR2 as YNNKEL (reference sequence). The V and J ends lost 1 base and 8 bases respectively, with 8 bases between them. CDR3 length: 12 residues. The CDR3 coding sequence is TGTGCCAGCAGCCAAGGCCCGCGGGGCTACACCTTC. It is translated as CASSQGPRGYTF.

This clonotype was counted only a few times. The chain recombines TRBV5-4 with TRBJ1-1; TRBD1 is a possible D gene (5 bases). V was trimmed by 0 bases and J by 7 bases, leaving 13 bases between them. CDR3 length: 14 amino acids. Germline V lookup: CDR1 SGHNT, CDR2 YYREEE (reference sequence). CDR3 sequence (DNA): TGTGCCAGCAGCTTGGGATACTCGCAGGGTGAAGCTTTCTTT. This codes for CASSLGYSQGEAFF.

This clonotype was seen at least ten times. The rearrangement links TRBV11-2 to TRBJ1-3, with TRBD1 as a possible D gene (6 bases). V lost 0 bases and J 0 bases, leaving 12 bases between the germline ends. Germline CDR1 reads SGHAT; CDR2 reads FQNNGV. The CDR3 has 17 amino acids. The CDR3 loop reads CASSLDRGRGSGNTIYF. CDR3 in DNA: TGTGCCAGCAGCTTAGATCGCGGCAGGGGCTCTGGAAACACCATATATTTT.

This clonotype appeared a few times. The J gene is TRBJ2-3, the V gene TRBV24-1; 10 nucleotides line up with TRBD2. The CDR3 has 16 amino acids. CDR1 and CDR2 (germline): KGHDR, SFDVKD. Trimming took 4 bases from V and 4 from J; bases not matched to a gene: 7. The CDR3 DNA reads TGTGCCACCAGTGACCCCGGGACTAGCGAGGCAGATACGCAGTATTTT. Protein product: CATSDPGTSEADTQYF.

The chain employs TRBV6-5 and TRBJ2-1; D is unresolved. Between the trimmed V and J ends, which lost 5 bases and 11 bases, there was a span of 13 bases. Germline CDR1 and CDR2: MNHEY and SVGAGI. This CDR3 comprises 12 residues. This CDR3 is CASSTSQRQQFF. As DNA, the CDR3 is TGTGCCAGCAGTACATCTCAGCGCCAGCAGTTCTTC.

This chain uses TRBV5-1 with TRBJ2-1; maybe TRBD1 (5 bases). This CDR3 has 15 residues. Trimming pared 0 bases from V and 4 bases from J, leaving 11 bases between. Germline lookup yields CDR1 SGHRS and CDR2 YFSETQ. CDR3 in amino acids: CASSLAQGAYNEQFF. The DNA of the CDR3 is TGCGCCAGCAGCTTGGCCCAGGGTGCATACAATGAGCAGTTCTTC.

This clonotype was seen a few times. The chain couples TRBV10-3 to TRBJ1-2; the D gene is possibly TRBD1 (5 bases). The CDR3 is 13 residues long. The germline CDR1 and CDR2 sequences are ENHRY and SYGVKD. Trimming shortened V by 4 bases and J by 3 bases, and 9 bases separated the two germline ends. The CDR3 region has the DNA TGTGCCATCAGTGCAGACAGAGACTATGGCTACACCTTC. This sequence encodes CAISADRDYGYTF.